This T cell receptor beta chain was recorded in a study of T cell repertoires in cytomegalovirus infection. Study as a whole: Well-studied HLA-B-restricted CMV epitopes were used in the study alongside recently identified HLA-C-restricted ones. TCR beta signatures that were public indicated CMV infection and matching HLA type.

MiXCR was run by TCRdb on the reads, yielding one entry per CDR3 protein. In the table there are roughly 310,000 distinct CDR3 sequences, about 29% of which are singletons. Looked up from germline, CDR1 is MDHEN and CDR2 is SYDVKM. This CDR3 comprises 14 residues. V gave up 2 bases and J gave up 2 bases, with 9 bases separating them. Comment on this clonotype: The antigen remains undetermined.

Study results and limitations: CMV-specific TCR beta clonotypes restricted by HLA-C were the ones dominating the ex vivo response.

The V call is TRBV28, the J call TRBJ2-5, with D unclear. This clonotype originated in a human donor in good health (CMV status not recorded). Some clones in this sample may be carry-over from other donors' samples. Here the sequenced sample was cultured PBMCs, taken from culture after CMV antigen stimulation. In DNA, the CDR3 is TGTGCCAGCAGTTTACCTAAAAGTCAAGAGACCCAGTACTTC. This sequence encodes CASSLPKSQETQYF.